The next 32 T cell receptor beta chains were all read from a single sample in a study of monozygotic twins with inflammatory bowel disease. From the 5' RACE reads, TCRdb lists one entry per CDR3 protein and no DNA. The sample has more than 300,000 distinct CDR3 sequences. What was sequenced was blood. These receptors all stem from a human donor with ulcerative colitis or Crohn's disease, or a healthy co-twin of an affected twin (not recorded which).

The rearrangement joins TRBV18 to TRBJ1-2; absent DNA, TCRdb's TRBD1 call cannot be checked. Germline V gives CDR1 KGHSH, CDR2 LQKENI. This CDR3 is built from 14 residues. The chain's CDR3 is CASSPPSRRDGYTF.

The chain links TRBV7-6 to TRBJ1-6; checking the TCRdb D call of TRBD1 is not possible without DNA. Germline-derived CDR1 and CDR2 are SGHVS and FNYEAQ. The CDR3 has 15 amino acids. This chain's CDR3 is CASSSGGDPNSPLHF.

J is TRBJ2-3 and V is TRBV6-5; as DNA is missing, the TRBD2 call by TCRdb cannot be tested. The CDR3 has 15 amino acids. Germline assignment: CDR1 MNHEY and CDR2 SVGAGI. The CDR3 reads CASSYLGRPVVTQYF.

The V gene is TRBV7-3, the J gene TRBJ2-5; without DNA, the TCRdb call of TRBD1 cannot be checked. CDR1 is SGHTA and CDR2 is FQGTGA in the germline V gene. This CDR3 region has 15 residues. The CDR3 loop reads CASSLTGRGDETQYF.

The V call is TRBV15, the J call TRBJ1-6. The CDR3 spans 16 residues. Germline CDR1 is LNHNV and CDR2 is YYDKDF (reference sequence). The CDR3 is CATSREGSSYNSPLHF.

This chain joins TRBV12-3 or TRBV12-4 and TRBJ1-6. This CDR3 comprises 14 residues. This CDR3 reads CASSLKGGQSPLHF.

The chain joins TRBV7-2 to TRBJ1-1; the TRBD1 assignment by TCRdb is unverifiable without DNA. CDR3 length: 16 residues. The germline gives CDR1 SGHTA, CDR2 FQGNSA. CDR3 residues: CASSLVGRVGDTEAFF.

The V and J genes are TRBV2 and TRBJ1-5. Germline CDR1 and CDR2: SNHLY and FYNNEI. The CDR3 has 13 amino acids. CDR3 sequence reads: CASRENSNQPQHF.

CDR3 sequence: CASSYLPGDLEKLFF. This sequence joins TRBV6-5 and TRBJ1-4; no DNA is available, so the TRBD1 call from TCRdb remains unchecked. The CDR3 runs 15 residues. Germline lookup yields CDR1 MNHEY and CDR2 SVGAGI.

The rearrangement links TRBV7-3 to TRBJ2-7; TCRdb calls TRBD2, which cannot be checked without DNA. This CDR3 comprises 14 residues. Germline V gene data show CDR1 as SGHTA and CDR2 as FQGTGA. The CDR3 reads CASSLTLVSGEQYF.

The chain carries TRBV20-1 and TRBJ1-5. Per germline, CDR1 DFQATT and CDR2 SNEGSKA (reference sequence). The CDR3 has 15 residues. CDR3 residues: CSARPMDWSNQPQHF.

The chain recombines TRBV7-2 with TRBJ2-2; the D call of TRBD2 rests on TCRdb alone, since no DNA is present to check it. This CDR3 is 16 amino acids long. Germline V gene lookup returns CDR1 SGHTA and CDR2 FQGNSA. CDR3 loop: CASSQRGGLNTGELFF.

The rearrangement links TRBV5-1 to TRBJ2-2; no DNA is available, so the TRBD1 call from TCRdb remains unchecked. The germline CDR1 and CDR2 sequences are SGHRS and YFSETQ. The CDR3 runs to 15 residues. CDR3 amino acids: CASSLGGANTGELFF. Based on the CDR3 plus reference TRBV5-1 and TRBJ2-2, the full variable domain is KAGVTQTPRYLIKTRGQQVTLSCSPISGHRSVSWYQQTPGQGLQFLFEYFSETQRNKGNFPGRFSGRQFSNSRSEMNVSTLELGDSALYLCASSLGGANTGELFFGEGSRLTVL.

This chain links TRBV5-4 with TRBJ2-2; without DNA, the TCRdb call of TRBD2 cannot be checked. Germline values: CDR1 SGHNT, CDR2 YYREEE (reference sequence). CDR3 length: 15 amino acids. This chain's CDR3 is CASSLHSGLPGELFF. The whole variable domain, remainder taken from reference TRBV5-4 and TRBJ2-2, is ETGVTQSPTHLIKTRGQQVTLRCSSQSGHNTVSWYQQALGQGPQFIFQYYREEENGRGNFPPRFSGLQFPNYSSELNVNALELDDSALYLCASSLHSGLPGELFFGEGSRLTVL.

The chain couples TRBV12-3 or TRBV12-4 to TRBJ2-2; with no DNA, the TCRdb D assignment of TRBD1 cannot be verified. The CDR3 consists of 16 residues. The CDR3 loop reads CASSPRDRRATGELFF.

This chain's CDR3 is CASSYPGTGLRNEQFF. The chain employs TRBV6-2 or TRBV6-3 and TRBJ2-1; the D call of TRBD1 rests on TCRdb alone, since no DNA is present to check it. From germline, CDR1 is MNHEY and CDR2 SVGEGT. This CDR3 comprises 16 residues.

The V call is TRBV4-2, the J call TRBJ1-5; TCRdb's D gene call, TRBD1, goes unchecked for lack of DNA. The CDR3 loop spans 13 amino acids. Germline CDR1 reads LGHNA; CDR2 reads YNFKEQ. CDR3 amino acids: CASQGQGNQPQHF.

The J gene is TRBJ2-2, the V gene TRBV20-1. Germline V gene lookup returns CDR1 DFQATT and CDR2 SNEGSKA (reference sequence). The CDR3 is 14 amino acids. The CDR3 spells CSATDQPYTGELFF.

The CDR3 loop is CASSYPSWGRNDYNEQFF. The V call is TRBV6-5, the J call TRBJ2-1; TCRdb proposes TRBD1, but this gene call is untestable without DNA. The CDR3 is made up of 18 amino acids. CDR1 is MNHEY and CDR2 is SVGAGI in the germline V gene.

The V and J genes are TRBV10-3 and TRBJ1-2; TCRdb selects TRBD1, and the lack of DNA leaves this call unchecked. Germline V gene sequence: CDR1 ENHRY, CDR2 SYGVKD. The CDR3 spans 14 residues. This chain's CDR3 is CAISESTAGIGYTF.

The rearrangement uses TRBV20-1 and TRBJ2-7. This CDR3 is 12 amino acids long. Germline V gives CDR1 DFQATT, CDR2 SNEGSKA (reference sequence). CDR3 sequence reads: CSARPRFYEQYF.

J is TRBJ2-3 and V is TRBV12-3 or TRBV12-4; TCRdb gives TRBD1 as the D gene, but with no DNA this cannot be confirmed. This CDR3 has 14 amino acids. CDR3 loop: CASSVDRVTDTQYF.

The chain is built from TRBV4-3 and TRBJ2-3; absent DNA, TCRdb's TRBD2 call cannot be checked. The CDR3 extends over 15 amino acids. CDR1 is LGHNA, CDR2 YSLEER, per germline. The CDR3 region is CASSRGTSRTDTQYF.

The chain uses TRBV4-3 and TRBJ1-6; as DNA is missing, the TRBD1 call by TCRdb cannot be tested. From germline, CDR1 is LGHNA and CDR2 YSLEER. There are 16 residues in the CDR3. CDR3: CASSQDHQGENSPLHF.

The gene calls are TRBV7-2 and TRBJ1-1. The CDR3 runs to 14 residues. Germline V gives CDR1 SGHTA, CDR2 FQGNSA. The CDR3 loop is CASSIGQERAEAFF.

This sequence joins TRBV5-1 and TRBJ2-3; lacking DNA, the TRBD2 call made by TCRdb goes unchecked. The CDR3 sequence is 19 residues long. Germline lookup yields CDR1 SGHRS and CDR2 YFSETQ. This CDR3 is CASSLAALAGVGVEETQYF.

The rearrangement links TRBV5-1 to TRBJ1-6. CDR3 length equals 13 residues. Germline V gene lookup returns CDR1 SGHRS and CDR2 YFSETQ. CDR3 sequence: CASSLAANSPLHF.

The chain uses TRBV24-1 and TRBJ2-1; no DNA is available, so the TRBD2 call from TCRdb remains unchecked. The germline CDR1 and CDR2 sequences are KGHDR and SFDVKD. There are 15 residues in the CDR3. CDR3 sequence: CATSDLRRVNNEQFF.

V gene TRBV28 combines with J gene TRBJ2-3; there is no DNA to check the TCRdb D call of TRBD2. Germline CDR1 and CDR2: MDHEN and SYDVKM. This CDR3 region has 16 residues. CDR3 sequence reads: CASRTIAGVVVDTQYF.

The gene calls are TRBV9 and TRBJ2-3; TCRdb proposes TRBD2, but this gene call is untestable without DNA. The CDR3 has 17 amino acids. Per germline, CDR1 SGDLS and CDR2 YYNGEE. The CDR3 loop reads CASSLKGLAGGPDTQYF.

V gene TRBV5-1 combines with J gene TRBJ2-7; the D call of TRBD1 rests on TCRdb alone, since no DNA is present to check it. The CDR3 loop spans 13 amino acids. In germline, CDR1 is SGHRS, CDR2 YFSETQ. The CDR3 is CASSGQGTYEQYF.

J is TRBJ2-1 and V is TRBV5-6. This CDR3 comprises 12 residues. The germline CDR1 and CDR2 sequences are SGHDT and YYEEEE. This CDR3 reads CASSSYYNEQFF. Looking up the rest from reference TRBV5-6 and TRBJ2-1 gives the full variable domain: DAGVTQSPTHLIKTRGQQVTLRCSPKSGHDTVSWYQQALGQGPQFIFQYYEEEERQRGNFPDRFSGHQFPNYSSELNVNALLLGDSALYLCASSSYYNEQFFGPGTRLTVL.